The source of this T cell receptor (beta chain) is a study of T cells in Graves' hyperthyroidism and ophthalmopathy. The source material, RNA transcripts, was used to amplify TCR beta CDR3 regions. A set of HTBI primers served as the primers for a first-round RT-PCR of the TCR CDR3. MiXCR, run by TCRdb on the multiplex PCR reads, gives a single entry per CDR3 protein. The sample contains fewer than 250,000 distinct CDR3 sequences, approximately 17% of which appear only once. Study-level points and caveats: Most expanded thyroid clonotypes above 0.001 also appeared in blood. Ophthalmopathy could be told apart from stable hyperthyroidism with a 13 V-J model. It was a median about 6.5 months before onset that the model predicted ophthalmopathy.

As to this clonotype: Its specificity is not known.

CDR3 length: 12 amino acids. Trimming removed 1 base from V and 8 bases from J, with 8 bases in between. CDR1 is SGHTA, CDR2 FQGNSA, per germline. The authors obtained PBMCs from roughly 9.7 ml of fresh peripheral blood. This rearrangement joins TRBV7-2 to TRBJ1-2; D unclear. This TCR derives from a man between 50 and 59 years old with Graves' hyperthyroidism. Sequenced input: blood. CDR3 sequence (DNA): TGTGCCAGCAGCTTAGAATACGGCGGCTACACCTTC. This translates into CASSLEYGGYTF.